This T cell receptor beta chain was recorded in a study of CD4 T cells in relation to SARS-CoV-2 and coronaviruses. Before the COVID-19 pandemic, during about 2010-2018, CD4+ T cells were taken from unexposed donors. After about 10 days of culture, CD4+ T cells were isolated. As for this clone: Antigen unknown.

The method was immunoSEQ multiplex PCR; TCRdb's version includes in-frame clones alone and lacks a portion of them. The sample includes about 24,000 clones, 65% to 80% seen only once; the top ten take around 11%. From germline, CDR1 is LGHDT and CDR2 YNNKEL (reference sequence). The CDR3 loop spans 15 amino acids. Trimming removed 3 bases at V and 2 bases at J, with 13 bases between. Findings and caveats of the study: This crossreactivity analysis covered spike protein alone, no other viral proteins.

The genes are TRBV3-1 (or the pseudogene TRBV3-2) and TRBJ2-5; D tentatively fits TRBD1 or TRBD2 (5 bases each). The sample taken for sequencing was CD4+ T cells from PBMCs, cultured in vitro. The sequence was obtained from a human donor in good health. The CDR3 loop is CASSQQGATQETQYF. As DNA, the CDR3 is TGTGCCAGCAGCCAGCAGGGAGCTACACAAGAGACCCAGTACTTC.